The entry below describes one T cell receptor (beta chain). In the original workflow: Estimates of nucleated cell counts were drawn from the amplification of reference gene primers. Sequencing was performed with immunoSEQ multiplex PCR; in TCRdb, only in-frame clones are kept and a portion is missing. The V and J calls and clone size come from that table; D and trimming were worked out from the DNA. Here the sample spans more than 95,000 clones, 88% being singletons. These data are taken from a study of blood T cell repertoires in COVID-19. Overall study: Some COVID-19 samples were acute and others convalescent; all came from the United States, Italy and Spain.

Trimming at V came to 1 base and at J to 3 bases, leaving 5 bases not matched to a gene. From germline, CDR1 is SGHVS and CDR2 FNYEAQ. The CDR3 extends over 15 amino acids. The chain joins TRBV7-6 to TRBJ2-7, with 8 bases aligning to TRBD1. This receptor was identified in a human donor in a cohort sampled during active COVID-19. Input material: peripheral blood. The CDR3 here is CASSLESGGHYEQYF. The CDR3, as DNA: TGTGCCAGCAGCTTAGAATCAGGGGGCCACTACGAGCAGTACTTC. Complete variable domain (other parts from reference TRBV7-6 and TRBJ2-7): GAGVSQSPRYKVTKRGQDVALRCDPISGHVSLYWYRQALGQGPEFLTYFNYEAQQDKSGLPNDRFSAERPEGSISTLTIQRTEQRDSAMYRCASSLESGGHYEQYFGPGTRLTVT.